The text below deals with one T cell receptor beta chain. The antigen remains unidentified. Germline V CDR1 and CDR2: SGHTA, FQGNSA. The V gene lost 5 bases and the J gene lost 9 bases, with 20 bases spanning the gap. The CDR3 has 15 residues. Patients were diagnosed from clinical symptoms, serum thyroxine, TRAb, thyroid ultrasound and orbital computed tomography. PBMCs originated in 7.5 to 10 ml of fresh peripheral blood. Amplification targeted the TCR beta CDR3 regions, with RNA transcripts as the source material. HTBI primers were employed in first-round RT-PCR, then a second-round multiplex PCR followed. Using its own MiXCR run on the multiplex PCR reads, TCRdb lists one record per CDR3 protein. The data contain about 210,000 distinct CDR3 sequences, approximately 29% of them seen just once; the ten biggest clones take up around 9.8%. This sample stems from a study of Graves' ophthalmopathy and Graves' hyperthyroidism.

Broader study findings: The authors also found most expanded thyroid clonotypes above 0.001 frequency in blood.

Sequencing was done on a sample of peripheral blood. The chain carries TRBV7-2 and TRBJ1-5; weak D call: TRBD1 (6 bases). The sequence was obtained from a man over 45 with Graves' ophthalmopathy. The CDR3 is CASSGQTGALVPQHF. In DNA, the CDR3 is TGTGCCAGCAGCGGGCAGACAGGTGCATTGGTGCCCCAGCATTTT.